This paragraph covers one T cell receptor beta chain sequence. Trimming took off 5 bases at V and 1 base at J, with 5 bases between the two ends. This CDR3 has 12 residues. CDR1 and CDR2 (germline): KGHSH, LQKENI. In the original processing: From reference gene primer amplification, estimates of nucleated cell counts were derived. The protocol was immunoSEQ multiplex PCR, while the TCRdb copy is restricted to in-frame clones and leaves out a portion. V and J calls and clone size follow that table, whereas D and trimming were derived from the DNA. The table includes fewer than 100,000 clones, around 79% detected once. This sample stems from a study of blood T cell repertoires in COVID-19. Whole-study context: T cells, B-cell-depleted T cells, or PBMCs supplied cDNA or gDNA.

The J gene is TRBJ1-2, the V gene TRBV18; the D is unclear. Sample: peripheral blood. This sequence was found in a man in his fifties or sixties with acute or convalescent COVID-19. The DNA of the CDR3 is TGTGCCAGCTCATACAATAACTATGGCTACACCTTC. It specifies CASSYNNYGYTF.